This T cell receptor (beta chain) was obtained from a study of beta chain features in type 1 diabetes (dated 2018 in TCRdb). About the study as a whole: No differences in mean age, gender distribution, total cell number or subset yield were found between patients and healthy donors. Across all samples, around 99 million sorted cells were examined, and cell number per subset correlated strongly with RNA yield. The study compared the TCRB repertoires of sorted circulating CD4+ T cell subsets in recently diagnosed type 1 diabetes patients with those in matched healthy donors. Regulatory and stem cell-like memory subsets were isolated from only 8 patients and about eight healthy donors, whereas naive and central memory subsets came from all 30 or so donors. Summary of the overall study and its limitations: Because the HLA sub-analyses included only small numbers of individuals, any influence of HLA type on TCRB rearrangement was left unresolved. Naive, central memory and regulatory TCRB repertoires appeared to be more alike among patients than among healthy donors. PCR might favor shorter templates, but patient and control samples were amplified and corrected together, so any skew would affect both groups equally. At VDJ recombination sites, patients with type 1 diabetes made fewer insertions and deleted more nucleotides, a pattern implying thymic rearrangement abnormalities. Sequencing cDNA rather than genomic DNA could over-represent highly expressing activated cells, although activation and CD3 levels did not differ between groups. Type 1 diabetes patients showed a moderate but significant shortening of TCRB CDR3 length in all four CD4+ subsets.

V is reduced by 5 bases and J by 5 bases, leaving a spacing of 15 bases between them. The CDR3 runs 14 residues from the cysteine to the phenylalanine. Only the CDR3 portion is preserved as DNA: 42 bases, with reading frame beginning at the first base. CDR1 and CDR2, per the germline V gene (reference sequence), are SGHAT and FQDESV. The entire amount of isolated RNA was reverse transcribed using the High Capacity cDNA Reverse Transcription Kit, so the sequenced TCRB transcripts were expressed ones. Deep immunoSEQ sequencing was applied to naive, central memory and regulatory T cell samples, giving an average of roughly 3.5 million total reads per sample. Sorted cells were lysed in RLT buffer and RNA was extracted with DNase-treated RNeasy Micro or Mini kits, depending on cell number. Each cell subset was processed separately to prevent cross-contamination, with patient and healthy donor samples processed together. Using the immunoSEQ multiplex PCR, TCRB sequences were amplified from cDNA into 87-bp fragments spanning the CDR3 region. The amplicons were sequenced using the Illumina HiSeq platform. On the authors' methods: Synthetic template baselines were used to correct PCR bias computationally, reads within Hamming distance 2 were collapsed, and singletons that could not be merged were discarded. By aligning reads against IMGT, V, D and J genes, CDR3 length, and insertions or deletions at six rearrangement sites were assigned. Within each subset, clonotype counts were normalized to sorted cell number, and only after that were true diversity and Gini coefficients computed with the tcR R package. Repertoire sharing was quantified using the overlap coefficient calculated on TCRB nucleotide sequences. Out-of-frame TCRB sequences from naive cells were analyzed as a proxy for the pre-selection repertoire. This immuneACCESS table, as held by TCRdb, lists in-frame sequences with V and J called but not all clones. Of the missing ones, under half trace to an unresolved V gene in checked studies; the others have no known cause. D and trimming come from the DNA, and the V and J calls and clone size come from that table. Counted in this sample were roughly 500,000 clones; more than 9.5% of them appeared once. The ten largest account for approximately 0.045% of the sample.

A single peripheral blood draw of around 120 mL on average was collected from each donor into heparinised tubes. A BD FACSAria II and a panel including CD45RO, CCR7, CD25, CD127, CD95 and CD27 were used to sort naive, central memory, regulatory and stem cell-like memory CD4+ T cells. Purity was above 95% for every sorted population. PBMCs were separated immediately by Lymphoprep density gradient centrifugation and were stained directly, without being cultured. So that batch effects would be minimized, each experiment stained and sorted samples in pairs, pairing one healthy donor with one patient. A word on this clone: It has no known antigen specificity. No base quality values were provided; no much bigger clone lies one nucleotide off.

The sample taken for sequencing was naive CD4+ T cells from blood. The cell subset or site label of this sample denotes: true naive CD4+ T cells. This TCR was recovered from a woman younger than 35 in good health. The sequence is built from TRBV11-1 and TRBJ1-1; the D gene cannot be named for sure. The base sequence is TGTGCCAGCAGCCGGACTGCCCGGAAGACTGAAGCTTTCTTT. Its coded protein is CASSRTARKTEAFF.